The sequence of this T cell receptor beta chain was determined in a study of T cell responses to AZD1222 COVID-19 vaccine. General study results and limits: Most donors were white British and more were female, and clonal diversity was possibly underestimated. Targets within unmutated variant regions were reportedly found for nearly half of spike-specific TCRs. Only after the peak T cell response were repertoires sampled. Increased Spike-specific TCR breadth and depth were observed after two AZD1222 doses.

On this clone: The antigen is not known.

Germline V gives CDR1 LNHDA, CDR2 SQIVND (reference sequence). V lost 6 bases, J lost 4 bases, and 10 bases lay in between. This CDR3 contains 13 residues. TCRdb's table, derived via immunoSEQ multiplex PCR, lists solely in-frame clones and lacks some. This sample has some 170,000 clones, with approximately 91% found just once. Sequencing was performed on peripheral blood, taken on day 0 of AZD1222 vaccination. The receptor was isolated from an adult in good health. The chain employs TRBV19 and TRBJ1-3; unclear D gene. CDR3 sequence reads: CASSDVTGNTIYF. For the CDR3, the DNA is TGTGCCAGTAGCGACGTCACGGGAAACACCATATATTTT.